Presented here are 28 T cell receptor beta chains from one specimen sequenced in a study of OX40 agonist ivuxolimab in advanced cancers. Libraries were prepared by immunoSEQ multiplex PCR; TCRdb keeps only in-frame clonotypes and omits some of them. The data contain tens of thousands of clones, 85% to 90% of them singletons. Specimen: CD4+ or CD8+ T cells sorted from blood, collected in a trial of the OX40 agonist ivuxolimab. The receptors come from an adult with an advanced solid tumor such as melanoma, head and neck, liver or kidney cancer.

This clone was seen a single time. The chain carries TRBV29-1 and TRBJ2-3; 7 bases agree with TRBD1. The CDR3 consists of 13 residues. J lost 6 bases, V lost 0 bases, and 3 bases had no gene match. Germline CDR1 reads SQVTM; CDR2 reads ANQGSEA. The CDR3 is CSVEEGGHDTQYF. In DNA form, the CDR3 reads TGCAGCGTTGAAGAAGGGGGCCACGATACGCAGTATTTT.

This rearrangement joins TRBV4-1 to TRBJ2-1; TRBD2 might be the D (6 bases). Germline V gene lookup returns CDR1 MGHRA and CDR2 YSYEKL. Trimming left V 0 bases short and J 2 bases short, with 11 bases between. CDR3 length: 16 residues. DNA of the CDR3: TGCGCCAGCAGCCAAGACCCCAGCGGGCCCTACAATGAGCAGTTCTTC. As protein: CASSQDPSGPYNEQFF.

The chain carries TRBV7-2 and TRBJ2-2, with unresolved D. Trimming left V 2 bases short and J 6 bases short, with 10 bases between. CDR1 and CDR2 (germline): SGHTA, FQGNSA. This CDR3 has 14 amino acids. In DNA form, the CDR3 reads TGTGCCAGCAGCTTAATGGCCCTGGCCGGGGAGCTGTTTTTT. Its protein is CASSLMALAGELFF.

This clone came up once. This rearrangement joins TRBV30 to TRBJ2-1; TRBD1 agrees at 10 bases. J lost 3 bases, V lost 4 bases, and 3 bases had no gene match. CDR1 is GTSNPN and CDR2 is SVGIG in the germline V gene (reference sequence). The CDR3 runs to 14 residues. In nucleotides, the CDR3 is TGTGCCTGGAAACGGGACAGGGGCTACAATGAGCAGTTCTTC. As protein: CAWKRDRGYNEQFF.

The chain is built from TRBV28 and TRBJ2-7; 10 nucleotides agree with TRBD1. Germline values: CDR1 MDHEN, CDR2 SYDVKM. CDR3 length equals 15 residues. Trimming removed 5 bases from V and 7 bases from J; junction bases left unmatched: 11. CDR3 sequence reads: CASSPGTGVLREQYF. The CDR3 DNA reads TGTGCCAGCAGTCCCGGGACAGGGGTTCTACGGGAGCAGTACTTC.

This chain uses TRBV5-6 with TRBJ1-2, with D unresolved. Trimming took 0 bases from V and 5 from J, leaving 11 bases between them. The CDR3 is made up of 14 amino acids. Germline V CDR1 and CDR2: SGHDT, YYEEEE. The CDR3 reads CASSLVVGAYGYTF. The CDR3 DNA sequence: TGTGCCAGCAGCTTGGTGGTTGGTGCATATGGCTACACCTTC.

This chain uses TRBV5-8 with TRBJ2-7; no clear D. V lost 0 bases and J lost 5, with 6 bases in between. The CDR3 is 12 amino acids. Per germline, CDR1 SGHTS and CDR2 YDEGEE. The CDR3 spells CASSLDPNEQYF. CDR3 coding DNA: TGTGCCAGCAGCTTGGATCCCAACGAGCAGTACTTC.

In its sample, this clone was seen once. The rearrangement links TRBV9 to TRBJ2-7, with D unresolved. This CDR3 comprises 11 residues. The V end was cut by 1 base, the J end by 5 bases, with 4 bases between. Looked up from germline, CDR1 is SGDLS and CDR2 is YYNGEE. CDR3: CASSVPHEQYF. The CDR3, as DNA: TGTGCCAGCAGCGTACCCCACGAGCAGTACTTC.

V usage is TRBV6-1 and J usage is TRBJ1-2; D perhaps matches TRBD1 (6 bases). Trimming removed 6 bases at V and 4 bases at J, with 12 bases between. Germline assignment: CDR1 MNHNS and CDR2 SASEGT. The CDR3 is made up of 13 amino acids. CDR3 loop: CASSVQGRYGYTF. In DNA form, the CDR3 reads TGTGCCAGCAGCGTACAGGGTCGCTATGGCTACACCTTC.

This clone was detected only once. The rearrangement uses TRBV7-6 and TRBJ2-1, with D hard to call. Germline CDR1 and CDR2: SGHVS and FNYEAQ. This CDR3 spans 10 amino acids. Deletions cut 3 bases from V and 10 bases from J, with 4 bases between. CDR3: CASSFGEQFF. In DNA form, the CDR3 reads TGTGCCAGCAGCTTCGGGGAGCAGTTCTTC.

The chain carries TRBV10-3 and TRBJ1-2; D is perhaps TRBD1 (5 bases). V lost 8 bases, J lost 7 bases, and 11 bases lay in between. The V gene's germline CDR1 is ENHRY and CDR2 SYGVKD. The CDR3 covers 11 residues. The CDR3 nucleotides are TGTGCCATCTTAGGGGTTGGTGGCTACACCTTC. Amino acids: CAILGVGGYTF.

The V and J genes are TRBV30 and TRBJ2-7; 7 bases are shared with TRBD1. This CDR3 is 16 amino acids long. V shed 1 base, J shed 1 base, and the junction held 10 bases outside the gene matches. The germline CDR1 and CDR2 sequences are GTSNPN and SVGIG (reference sequence). The CDR3 loop reads CAWSAPNGQASYEQYF. The CDR3 nucleotides are TGTGCCTGGAGTGCCCCCAACGGACAGGCATCCTACGAGCAGTACTTC.

This clone was counted once. The V call is TRBV28, the J call TRBJ2-7, with 7 bases aligning to TRBD1. The CDR3 is 16 residues long. The ends lost 8 bases at V and 1 base at J; junction bases unmatched: 14. Germline-derived CDR1 and CDR2 are MDHEN and SYDVKM. This CDR3 reads CASSTSRTGGSYEQYF. In nucleotides, the CDR3 is TGTGCCAGCTCGACCTCCCGGACAGGTGGTTCCTACGAGCAGTACTTC. Variable domain in full (rest from reference TRBV28 and TRBJ2-7): DVKVTQSSRYLVKRTGEKVFLECVQDMDHENMFWYRQDPGLGLRLIYFSYDVKMKEKGDIPEGYSVSREKKERFSLILESASTNQTSMYLCASSTSRTGGSYEQYFGPGTRLTVT.

The chain has TRBV5-6 and TRBJ1-2; the D gene is possibly TRBD1 (6 bases). This CDR3 comprises 13 residues. Germline V gene sequence: CDR1 SGHDT, CDR2 YYEEEE. V gave up 3 bases and J gave up 2 bases, with 8 bases separating them. Here the CDR3 reads CASSSTGNYGYTF. The CDR3 nucleotides are TGTGCCAGCAGCTCAACAGGGAACTATGGCTACACCTTC.

This chain joins TRBV5-1 and TRBJ2-7, with unresolved D. The germline V gene has CDR1 SGHRS and CDR2 YFSETQ. Deletions cut 4 bases from V and 3 bases from J, with 14 bases between. CDR3 size: 14 residues. Here the CDR3 reads CASSPATGVYEQYF. The CDR3 DNA follows: TGCGCCAGCAGCCCCGCCACTGGAGTCTACGAGCAGTACTTC.

The V call is TRBV2, the J call TRBJ1-1; the match to TRBD1 covers 7 bases. Germline loops: CDR1 SNHLY, CDR2 FYNNEI. Trimming at V came to 5 bases and at J to 1 base, leaving 7 bases not matched to a gene. This CDR3 has 15 residues. The CDR3 DNA sequence: TGTGCCAGCAGTCTCTCCGGGACAGCGAACACTGAAGCTTTCTTT. Protein: CASSLSGTANTEAFF. Complete variable domain (other parts from reference TRBV2 and TRBJ1-1): EPEVTQTPSHQVTQMGQEVILRCVPISNHLYFYWYRQILGQKVEFLVSFYNNEISEKSEIFDDQFSVERPDGSNFTLKIRSTKLEDSAMYFCASSLSGTANTEAFFGQGTRLTVV.

The V gene is TRBV9, the J gene TRBJ2-7; no reliable D call. This CDR3 is 15 amino acids long. Looked up from germline, CDR1 is SGDLS and CDR2 is YYNGEE. V gave up 0 bases and J gave up 0 bases, with 10 bases separating them. The CDR3 sequence is CASSVGSSASYEQYF. The CDR3 nucleotides read TGTGCCAGCAGCGTAGGGTCTAGTGCCTCCTACGAGCAGTACTTC.

CDR3 in DNA: TGTGCCACCAGCAGTGGGGACTCCCGGGAAGCTTTCTTT. This gives the protein CATSSGDSREAFF. V is TRBV15 and J is TRBJ1-1; maybe TRBD1 (5 bases). The CDR3 has 13 residues. V lost 3 bases to trimming and J lost 8 bases, with 13 bases between them. Germline V gene lookup returns CDR1 LNHNV and CDR2 YYDKDF (reference sequence).

The rearrangement uses TRBV7-2 and TRBJ1-1, with D unclear. The CDR3 has 14 residues. Per the germline V gene, CDR1 is SGHTA and CDR2 is FQGNSA. With 5 bases removed from V and 1 base from J, the gap between germline ends came to 11 bases. DNA for the CDR3: TGTGCCAGCAGCCGGGGAGCCGAGAACACTGAAGCTTTCTTT. Translated, it gives CASSRGAENTEAFF.

The genes are TRBV4-1 and TRBJ1-2; 12 bases are shared with TRBD1. CDR3 length equals 19 residues. Trimming cost V 2 bases and J 7 bases; bases outside gene matches: 17. Germline V gene lookup returns CDR1 MGHRA and CDR2 YSYEKL. CDR3: CASSQRTSPGQGASFGYTF. The CDR3 DNA is TGCGCCAGCAGCCAACGCACCTCTCCGGGACAGGGGGCGAGTTTTGGCTACACCTTC.

The chain uses TRBV5-4 and TRBJ2-2; the match to TRBD1 covers 9 bases. This CDR3 is 15 amino acids long. The J segment lost 6 bases and the V segment lost 4 bases, leaving 7 bases of the junction unmatched. Germline V gene lookup returns CDR1 SGHNT and CDR2 YYREEE (reference sequence). The CDR3 reads CASSADRGRSGELFF. The CDR3 DNA is TGTGCCAGCAGCGCGGACAGGGGAAGGTCCGGGGAGCTGTTTTTT.

The gene calls are TRBV5-4 and TRBJ2-4; D may be TRBD1 or TRBD2 (6 bases each). The germline V and J ends were trimmed by 2 bases and 3 bases, with 18 bases remaining between them. The CDR3 sequence is 17 residues long. Germline CDR1 is SGHNT and CDR2 is YYREEE (reference sequence). The DNA for the CDR3 is TGTGCCAGCAGCTTTGGAGGGGGGAGGTCGGTCAAAAACATTCAGTACTTC. Amino acids: CASSFGGGRSVKNIQYF. Full variable domain (outside the CDR3, taken from reference TRBV5-4 and TRBJ2-4): ETGVTQSPTHLIKTRGQQVTLRCSSQSGHNTVSWYQQALGQGPQFIFQYYREEENGRGNFPPRFSGLQFPNYSSELNVNALELDDSALYLCASSFGGGRSVKNIQYFGAGTRLSVL.

V usage is TRBV19 and J usage is TRBJ1-4; D gene unclear. Germline assignment: CDR1 LNHDA and CDR2 SQIVND (reference sequence). The CDR3 runs to 15 residues. Trimming stripped 0 bases from V and 8 bases from J, with 13 bases between. The CDR3 DNA reads TGTGCCAGTAGTATAGACGGAGGAACTGGAGAAAAACTGTTTTTT. Residues: CASSIDGGTGEKLFF.

V gene TRBV28 combines with J gene TRBJ1-2; 7 bases match TRBD1. Unmatched junction bases numbered 13, after V lost 7 bases and J lost 8 bases. The CDR3 is 14 amino acids. Germline CDR1 is MDHEN and CDR2 is SYDVKM. CDR3 in DNA: TGTGCCAGCACTACGATGGGACAGAACGGCGGCTACACCTTC. Translation gives CASTTMGQNGGYTF.

This chain connects TRBV6-1 to TRBJ1-4; 10 bases align to TRBD1. J gave up 8 bases and V 7 bases, and 4 bases lay outside the gene matches. Germline values: CDR1 MNHNS, CDR2 SASEGT. The length of the CDR3 is 13 residues. This CDR3 reads CASKGQGWEKLFF. CDR3 in DNA: TGTGCCAGCAAGGGACAGGGGTGGGAAAAACTGTTTTTT.

This chain uses TRBV5-1 with TRBJ2-7; D possibly corresponds to TRBD1 (5 bases). CDR3 length equals 16 residues. Germline V gives CDR1 SGHRS, CDR2 YFSETQ. V was clipped by 1 base and J by 0 bases, with 14 bases between them. This CDR3 reads CASSLSQGPSSYEQYF. CDR3 coding DNA: TGCGCCAGCAGCTTGTCGCAGGGTCCAAGCTCCTACGAGCAGTACTTC.

This chain joins TRBV6-1 and TRBJ2-5, with 11 bases matching TRBD2. Losses at the gene ends were 6 bases for V and 2 bases for J; bases not matched to a gene: 5. This CDR3 region has 15 residues. From germline, CDR1 is MNHNS and CDR2 SASEGT. The CDR3 bases are TGTGCCAGCAGCAGACTAGCGGGGTTACAAGAGACCCAGTACTTC. Encoded protein: CASSRLAGLQETQYF.

The chain combines TRBV18 with TRBJ2-2; 9 bases line up with TRBD1. Germline lookup yields CDR1 KGHSH and CDR2 LQKENI. V was clipped by 3 bases and J by 7 bases; unmatched bases: 3. The CDR3 length is 14 residues. The CDR3, as DNA: TGTGCCAGCTCACCTGGACAGGGGATCGGGGAGCTGTTTTTT. Translation: CASSPGQGIGELFF.